These 3 T cell receptor beta chains share one sample of origin, sequenced in a study of neurological immune-mediated disorders (dated by TCRdb to 2018 to 2020). The library was built by means of 5' RACE. Sequenced on an Illumina HiSeq 2500. TCRdb trimmed public reads at Q25 via fastp, called clones via MiXCR and kept in-frame beta chains. Entries are consolidated by CDR3 protein sequence, retaining the most common genes and DNA. The sample contains under 80,000 distinct CDR3 sequences, around 4.8% of them found a single time. Clones ranked in the top ten supply around 3.5% of the sample. The sequencing sample was made of PBMCs. These receptors all stem from a woman between 50 and 59 years old with multiple sclerosis.

The J gene is TRBJ2-1, the V gene TRBV2; 12 bases line up with TRBD2. The germline CDR1 and CDR2 sequences are SNHLY and FYNNEI. After removal of 3 bases from V and 12 bases from J, the junction contained 6 bases not matched to a gene. The CDR3 consists of 14 residues. In nucleotides, the CDR3 is TGTGCCAGCAGTGAGGCTAGCGGGGGGGCATGGCAGTTCTTC. This gives the protein CASSEASGGAWQFF.

This clonotype was seen ten or more times. The rearrangement uses TRBV3-1 and TRBJ1-1; D remains ambiguous. The V end lost 1 base, the J end lost 5 bases, and 8 bases lay between the germline ends. Looked up from germline, CDR1 is LGHDT and CDR2 is YNNKEL (reference sequence). The CDR3 runs 13 residues. The CDR3 spells CASSQVTATEAFF. The CDR3 DNA reads as TGTGCCAGCAGCCAAGTTACGGCGACTGAAGCTTTCTTT.

This clonotype was recorded many times. This rearrangement joins TRBV6-5 to TRBJ2-1; tentatively, D is TRBD2 (6 bases). The germline gives CDR1 MNHEY, CDR2 SVGAGI. Trimming took off 5 bases at V and 0 bases at J, with 14 bases between the two ends. The CDR3 is made up of 16 amino acids. In nucleotides, the CDR3 is TGTGCCAGCAGTGAACCCCGGGGGACCTCCTACAATGAGCAGTTCTTC. It is translated as CASSEPRGTSYNEQFF.